These T cell receptor beta chains were read from a single sample in a study of T cells in Graves' hyperthyroidism and ophthalmopathy. TCRdb re-analysed the multiplex PCR reads in MiXCR, keeping a single row per CDR3 protein. The sample includes about 500,000 distinct CDR3 sequences, about 16% of them seen just once. Input material: blood. These receptors all come from a woman under 40 with Graves' ophthalmopathy. Both conserved end residues are part of each CDR3. D genes are given only for firm matches.

J gene: TRBJ1-1; V gene: TRBV19; D gene: TRBD1; CDR3 protein: CASSQDRAMGAFF
J gene: TRBJ1-1; V gene: TRBV15; D gene: -; CDR3 protein: CATSSERGNTEAFF
J gene: TRBJ1-5; V gene: TRBV18; D gene: -; CDR3 protein: CASSPEINQPQHF
J gene: TRBJ2-3; V gene: TRBV19; D gene: TRBD1; CDR3 protein: CATGTGRTDTQYF
J gene: TRBJ1-1; V gene: TRBV3-1; D gene: -; CDR3 protein: CASSPSDWVGAFF
J gene: TRBJ2-1; V gene: TRBV4-2; D gene: TRBD2; CDR3 protein: CASSQTSGRDDNEQFF
J gene: TRBJ1-3; V gene: TRBV6-5; D gene: -; CDR3 protein: CASSYSPGPGNTIYF
J gene: TRBJ2-5; V gene: TRBV9; D gene: TRBD1; CDR3 protein: CASSVNIGTDQETQYF
J gene: TRBJ1-6; V gene: TRBV6-1; D gene: -; CDR3 protein: CASTPGRFNSPLHF
J gene: TRBJ2-5; V gene: TRBV6-2/TRBV6-3; D gene: -; CDR3 protein: CASVLRLWETQYF
J gene: TRBJ2-1; V gene: TRBV20-1; D gene: -; CDR3 protein: CSASWVTDNEQFF
J gene: TRBJ2-7; V gene: TRBV20-1; D gene: -; CDR3 protein: CSAQGGLHEQYF
J gene: TRBJ1-1; V gene: TRBV12-3/TRBV12-4; D gene: -; CDR3 protein: CAAREGANTEAFF
J gene: TRBJ2-3; V gene: TRBV5-1; D gene: TRBD1; CDR3 protein: CASSSGGIGDTQYF
J gene: TRBJ2-2; V gene: TRBV7-2; D gene: -; CDR3 protein: CASSFRGRGTGELFF
J gene: TRBJ2-5; V gene: TRBV2; D gene: -; CDR3 protein: CASSPEGLEETQYF
J gene: TRBJ2-1; V gene: TRBV11-2; D gene: -; CDR3 protein: CASSLGEAYNEQFF
J gene: TRBJ2-1; V gene: TRBV2; D gene: TRBD2; CDR3 protein: CASSELAGINEQFF
J gene: TRBJ2-3; V gene: TRBV28; D gene: TRBD2; CDR3 protein: CASTFGASGDTDTQYF
J gene: TRBJ2-3; V gene: TRBV6-1; D gene: -; CDR3 protein: CASNEGQGGKREGRDTQYF
J gene: TRBJ1-1; V gene: TRBV3-1; D gene: TRBD1; CDR3 protein: CASSQESGTGWNTEAFF
J gene: TRBJ2-7; V gene: TRBV28; D gene: -; CDR3 protein: CASSLWTESSYEQYF
J gene: TRBJ2-1; V gene: TRBV7-6; D gene: -; CDR3 protein: CASSLVKLGGSEQFF
J gene: TRBJ2-2; V gene: TRBV12-3/TRBV12-4; D gene: TRBD2; CDR3 protein: CASTLGLAGVAGELFF
J gene: TRBJ2-5; V gene: TRBV9; D gene: -; CDR3 protein: CASSGTGTGQETQYF
J gene: TRBJ2-1; V gene: TRBV30; D gene: -; CDR3 protein: CAGTRSSYNEQFF
J gene: TRBJ1-5; V gene: TRBV6-4; D gene: -; CDR3 protein: CASSWDTGSEPQHF
J gene: TRBJ1-3; V gene: TRBV7-6; D gene: -; CDR3 protein: CAKNDSSSGNTIYF
J gene: TRBJ2-1; V gene: TRBV19; D gene: TRBD1; CDR3 protein: CASRQVGYRGTEQFF
J gene: TRBJ1-2; V gene: TRBV7-2; D gene: -; CDR3 protein: CASSLGWDNYGYTF
J gene: TRBJ2-5; V gene: TRBV10-3; D gene: TRBD2; CDR3 protein: CAISGLAAKETQYF
J gene: TRBJ2-5; V gene: TRBV6-1; D gene: TRBD1; CDR3 protein: CASTGTGVETQYF
J gene: TRBJ2-1; V gene: TRBV5-1; D gene: TRBD2; CDR3 protein: CASSLGTSDYNEQFF
J gene: TRBJ2-7; V gene: TRBV28; D gene: -; CDR3 protein: CASRPQLPYEQYF
J gene: TRBJ2-5; V gene: TRBV7-8; D gene: TRBD1; CDR3 protein: CASSFNPRDREETQYF
J gene: TRBJ2-2; V gene: TRBV5-8; D gene: TRBD2; CDR3 protein: CASSFLAGETGELFF
J gene: TRBJ1-1; V gene: TRBV28; D gene: TRBD1; CDR3 protein: CASSFNVDRATEAFF
J gene: TRBJ2-2; V gene: TRBV19; D gene: -; CDR3 protein: CASSIRQDRSTGELFF
J gene: TRBJ1-5; V gene: TRBV6-4; D gene: -; CDR3 protein: CASSDIGTYSNQPQHF
J gene: TRBJ2-7; V gene: TRBV7-2; D gene: TRBD2; CDR3 protein: CASSPKGWASGHEQYF
J gene: TRBJ2-7; V gene: TRBV28; D gene: TRBD1; CDR3 protein: CASSTSGTGTYEQYF
J gene: TRBJ2-1; V gene: TRBV12-3/TRBV12-4; D gene: -; CDR3 protein: CASSLGGPRSDEQFF
J gene: TRBJ1-6; V gene: TRBV20-1; D gene: -; CDR3 protein: CSALQPTTHTLHF
J gene: TRBJ2-7; V gene: TRBV6-4; D gene: TRBD2; CDR3 protein: CASRKGRSGTSRYEQYF
J gene: TRBJ2-7; V gene: TRBV6-1; D gene: TRBD1; CDR3 protein: CATEEAGGFDEQYF
J gene: TRBJ1-1; V gene: TRBV20-1; D gene: -; CDR3 protein: CSARVGKMSTEAFF
J gene: TRBJ2-5; V gene: TRBV11-2; D gene: -; CDR3 protein: CASNFPTKETQYF
J gene: TRBJ2-3; V gene: TRBV7-2; D gene: -; CDR3 protein: CASNPGARRTDTQYF
J gene: TRBJ2-1; V gene: TRBV24-1; D gene: TRBD2; CDR3 protein: CATSDFGGRNSSYNEQFF
J gene: TRBJ2-1; V gene: TRBV7-2; D gene: -; CDR3 protein: CASSLVIDNEQFF
J gene: TRBJ1-1; V gene: TRBV15; D gene: -; CDR3 protein: CATSREGTYTEAFF
J gene: TRBJ2-7; V gene: TRBV20-1; D gene: TRBD2; CDR3 protein: CSARHPVGLAGNEQYF
J gene: TRBJ2-3; V gene: TRBV20-1; D gene: -; CDR3 protein: CSASLQSTDTQYF
J gene: TRBJ1-1; V gene: TRBV3-1; D gene: -; CDR3 protein: CASTSGGTEAFF
J gene: TRBJ2-7; V gene: TRBV6-2/TRBV6-3; D gene: TRBD2; CDR3 protein: CASSLSRPAGVGEQYF
J gene: TRBJ2-3; V gene: TRBV6-1; D gene: -; CDR3 protein: CASSSNQRNTQYF
J gene: TRBJ1-1; V gene: TRBV9; D gene: -; CDR3 protein: CASSAGAVSTEAFF
J gene: TRBJ1-1; V gene: TRBV20-1; D gene: -; CDR3 protein: CSARDYLRPMNTEAFF
J gene: TRBJ2-7; V gene: TRBV28; D gene: TRBD1; CDR3 protein: CASSDGTDYEQYF